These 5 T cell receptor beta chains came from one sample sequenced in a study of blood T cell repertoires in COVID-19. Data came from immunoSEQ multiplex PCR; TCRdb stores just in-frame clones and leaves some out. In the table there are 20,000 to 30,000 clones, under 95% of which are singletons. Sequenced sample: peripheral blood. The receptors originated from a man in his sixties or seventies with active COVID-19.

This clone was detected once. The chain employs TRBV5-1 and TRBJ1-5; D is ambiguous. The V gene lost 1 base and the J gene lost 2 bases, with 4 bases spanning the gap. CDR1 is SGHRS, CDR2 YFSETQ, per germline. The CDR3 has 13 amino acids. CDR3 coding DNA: TGCGCCAGCAGCTTGTTAGGCAATCAGCCCCAGCATTTT. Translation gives CASSLLGNQPQHF.

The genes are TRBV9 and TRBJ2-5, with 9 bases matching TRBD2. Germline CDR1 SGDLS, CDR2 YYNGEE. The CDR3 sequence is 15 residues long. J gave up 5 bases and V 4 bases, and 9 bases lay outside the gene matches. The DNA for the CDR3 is TGTGCCAGCAGCCCTAGCCTAGCGGGGCAGGAGACCCAGTACTTC. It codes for CASSPSLAGQETQYF.

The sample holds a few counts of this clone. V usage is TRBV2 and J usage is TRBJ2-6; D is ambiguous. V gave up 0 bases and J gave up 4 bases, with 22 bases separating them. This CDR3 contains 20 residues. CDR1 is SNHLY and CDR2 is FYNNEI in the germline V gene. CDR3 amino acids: CASSEAGWAGYLSGANVLTF. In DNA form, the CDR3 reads TGTGCCAGCAGTGAAGCAGGTTGGGCAGGCTATCTCTCCGGGGCCAACGTCCTGACTTTC.

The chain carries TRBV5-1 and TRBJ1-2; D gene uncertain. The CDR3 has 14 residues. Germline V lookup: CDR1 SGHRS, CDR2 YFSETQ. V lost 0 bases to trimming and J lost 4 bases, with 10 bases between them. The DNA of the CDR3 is TGCGCCAGCAGCTTGGTGTGGGCCTCCTATGGCTACACCTTC. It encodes CASSLVWASYGYTF.

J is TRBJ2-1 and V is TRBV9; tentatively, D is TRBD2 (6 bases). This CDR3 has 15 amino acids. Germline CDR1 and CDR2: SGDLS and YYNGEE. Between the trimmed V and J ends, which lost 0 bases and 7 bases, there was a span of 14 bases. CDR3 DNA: TGTGCCAGCAGCGTAGCTTCGGGAGTAGGGAATGAGCAGTTCTTC. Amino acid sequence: CASSVASGVGNEQFF.